This TCR beta chain came from a study of T cell responses to AZD1222 COVID-19 vaccine. On the study more broadly: Investigators merged groups given second doses at roughly 4 or roughly 12 weeks. Findings and limits, study-wide: Spike-specific TCR repertoires showed rising breadth and depth after two AZD1222 doses. Repertoires were obtained solely post-peak T cell response.

In regard to this clone: Its antigen is as yet unknown.

Assay: immunoSEQ multiplex PCR; the TCRdb copy retains only in-frame clones and omits some. The data show tens of thousands of clones, under 95% seen once. The CDR3 consists of 18 residues. Trimming pared 0 bases from V and 1 base from J, leaving 16 bases between. Looked up from germline, CDR1 is LGHNA and CDR2 is YSLEER. This clonotype was sampled from an adult in good health. The material was peripheral blood, obtained on day 0 of AZD1222 vaccination. This chain joins TRBV4-3 and TRBJ2-1, with D uncertain. The chain's CDR3 is CASSQELLGQNSYNEQFF. The DNA for the CDR3 is TGCGCCAGCAGCCAAGAGTTATTAGGGCAGAATTCCTACAATGAGCAGTTCTTC.